This T cell receptor beta chain was observed in a study of graft-versus-host responses after intestinal transplantation. Clones were sequenced by immunoSEQ multiplex PCR, and TCRdb holds only the in-frame ones, with some missing. The sample comprises about 120,000 clones, approximately 95% of which are singletons, and 3% to 4% rests with the top ten. The ends were cut back, 2 bases at V and 1 base at J, with 7 bases in the middle. This CDR3 is built from 14 residues. Germline values: CDR1 SEHNR, CDR2 FQNEAQ (reference sequence). Concerning this clone: Its target is unknown. The identical CDR3 is also encoded by other nucleotide sequences in the sample.

The specimen comprised unstimulated CD8+ T cells sorted from spleen or lymph node cells, sampled before intestinal transplant. This chain uses TRBV7-9 with TRBJ2-3; D is possibly TRBD2 (5 bases). The receptor comes from a human donor who received an intestinal transplant. The CDR3 protein is CASSLLGGTDTQYF. CDR3 bases: TGTGCCAGCAGCTTACTCGGGGGCACAGATACGCAGTATTTT.